This T cell receptor (beta chain) originates from a study of beta chain features in type 1 diabetes. The V gene's germline CDR1 is LGHNA and CDR2 YNFKEQ. V gave up 4 bases and J gave up 5 bases; unmatched junction bases: 3. The CDR3 consists of 14 residues. General observations from the study: Shorter templates might be favored by PCR, equally in patients and controls. Within patients, naive, central memory and Treg TCRB repertoires seemed more similar than within healthy donors. In type 1 diabetes patients, VDJ junctions had fewer insertions; deletions at these junctions were more frequent.

Note on this clone: The antigen is undetermined.

The authors reverse transcribed all of the isolated RNA, so sequencing captured expressed TCRB transcripts. Repertoires were generated with immunoSEQ multiplex PCR, while TCRdb's copy carries only in-frame clones and drops some. The sample lists a few hundred thousand clones, 10% to 15% seen once, with 0.017% in the top ten. The sequenced sample consisted of naive CD4+ T cells from blood. The TCR sequence derives from a man aged 18 to 35 in good health. The V gene is TRBV4-2, the J gene TRBJ2-3, with 10 bases matching TRBD2. CDR3 coding DNA: TGTGCCAGCAGCCCAAAGCGGGGGGGAGATACGCAGTATTTT. Protein: CASSPKRGGDTQYF.